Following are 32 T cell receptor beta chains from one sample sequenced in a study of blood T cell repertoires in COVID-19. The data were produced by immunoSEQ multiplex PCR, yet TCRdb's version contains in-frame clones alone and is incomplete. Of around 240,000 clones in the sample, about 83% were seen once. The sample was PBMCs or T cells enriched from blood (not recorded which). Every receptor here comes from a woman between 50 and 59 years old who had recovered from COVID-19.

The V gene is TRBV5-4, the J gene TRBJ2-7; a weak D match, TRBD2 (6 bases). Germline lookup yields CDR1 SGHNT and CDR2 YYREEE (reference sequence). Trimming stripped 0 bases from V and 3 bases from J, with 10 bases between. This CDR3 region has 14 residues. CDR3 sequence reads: CASSLGGRDYEQYF. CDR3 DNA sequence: TGTGCCAGCAGCTTGGGAGGGCGGGACTACGAGCAGTACTTC. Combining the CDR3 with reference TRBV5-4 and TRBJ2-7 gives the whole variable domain ETGVTQSPTHLIKTRGQQVTLRCSSQSGHNTVSWYQQALGQGPQFIFQYYREEENGRGNFPPRFSGLQFPNYSSELNVNALELDDSALYLCASSLGGRDYEQYFGPGTRLTVT.

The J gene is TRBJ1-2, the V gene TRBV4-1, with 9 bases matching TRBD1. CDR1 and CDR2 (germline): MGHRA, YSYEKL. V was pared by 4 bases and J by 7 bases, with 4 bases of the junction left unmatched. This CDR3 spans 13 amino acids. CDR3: CASSPVTGGGYTF. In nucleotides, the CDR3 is TGCGCCAGCAGCCCAGTGACAGGGGGTGGCTACACCTTC.

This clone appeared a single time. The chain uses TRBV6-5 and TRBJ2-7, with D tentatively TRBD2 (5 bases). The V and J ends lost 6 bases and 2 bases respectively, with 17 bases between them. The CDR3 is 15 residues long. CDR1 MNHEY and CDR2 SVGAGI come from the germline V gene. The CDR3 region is CASSPAGHLTYEQYF. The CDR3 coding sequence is TGTGCCAGCAGCCCCGCGGGCCATCTAACCTACGAGCAGTACTTC.

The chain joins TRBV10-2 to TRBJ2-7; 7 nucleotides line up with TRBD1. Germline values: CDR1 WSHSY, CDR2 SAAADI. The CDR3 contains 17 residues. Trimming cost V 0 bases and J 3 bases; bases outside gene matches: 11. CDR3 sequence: CASSESILGQKSYEQYF. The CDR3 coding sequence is TGCGCCAGCAGTGAGTCGATCCTGGGACAGAAAAGCTACGAGCAGTACTTC.

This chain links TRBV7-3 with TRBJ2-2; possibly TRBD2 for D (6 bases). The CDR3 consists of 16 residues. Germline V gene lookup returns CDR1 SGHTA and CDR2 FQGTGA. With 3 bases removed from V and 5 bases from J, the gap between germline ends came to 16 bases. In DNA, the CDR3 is TGTGCCAGCAGCTTCCCGCGACTAGATGGGACCGGGGAGCTGTTTTTT. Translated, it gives CASSFPRLDGTGELFF.

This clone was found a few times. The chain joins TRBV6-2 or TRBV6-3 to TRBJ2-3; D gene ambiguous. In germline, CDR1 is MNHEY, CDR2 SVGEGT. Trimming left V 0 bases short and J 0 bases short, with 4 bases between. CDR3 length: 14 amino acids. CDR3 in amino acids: CASSYSTSTDTQYF. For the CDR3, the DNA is TGTGCCAGCAGTTACTCGACTAGCACAGATACGCAGTATTTT.

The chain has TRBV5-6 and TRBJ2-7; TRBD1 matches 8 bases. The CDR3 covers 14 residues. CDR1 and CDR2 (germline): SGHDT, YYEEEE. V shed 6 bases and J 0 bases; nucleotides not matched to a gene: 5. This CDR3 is CASKGQAVSYEQYF. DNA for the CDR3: TGTGCCAGCAAGGGACAGGCGGTCTCCTACGAGCAGTACTTC.

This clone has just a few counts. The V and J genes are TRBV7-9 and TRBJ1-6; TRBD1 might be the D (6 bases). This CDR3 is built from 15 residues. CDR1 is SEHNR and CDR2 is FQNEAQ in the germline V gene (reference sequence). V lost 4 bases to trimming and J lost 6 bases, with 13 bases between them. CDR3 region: CASSSGGQSNSPLHF. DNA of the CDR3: TGTGCCAGCAGCTCCGGGGGGCAGAGTAATTCACCCCTCCACTTT.

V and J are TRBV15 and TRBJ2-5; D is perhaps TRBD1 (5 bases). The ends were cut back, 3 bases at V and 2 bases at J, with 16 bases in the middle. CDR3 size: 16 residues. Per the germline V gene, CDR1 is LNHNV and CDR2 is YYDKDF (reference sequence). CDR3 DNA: TGTGCCACCAGCAGGGCCTTTGGACGGACACAAGAGACCCAGTACTTC. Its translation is CATSRAFGRTQETQYF. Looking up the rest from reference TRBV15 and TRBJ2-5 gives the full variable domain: DAMVIQNPRYQVTQFGKPVTLSCSQTLNHNVMYWYQQKSSQAPKLLFHYYDKDFNNEADTPDNFQSRRPNTSFCFLDIRSPGLGDTAMYLCATSRAFGRTQETQYFGPGTRLLVL.

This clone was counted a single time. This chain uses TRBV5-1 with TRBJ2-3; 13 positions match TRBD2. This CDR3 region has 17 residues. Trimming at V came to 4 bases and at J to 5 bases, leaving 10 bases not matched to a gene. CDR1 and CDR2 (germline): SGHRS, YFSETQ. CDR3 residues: CASSPGLAGLERDTQYF. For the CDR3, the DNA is TGCGCCAGCAGCCCGGGACTAGCGGGATTGGAGAGAGATACGCAGTATTTT.

The CDR3: CASSTSSTDTQYF. The DNA for the CDR3 is TGTGCCAGCTCGACTTCTAGCACAGATACGCAGTATTTT. The chain combines TRBV18 with TRBJ2-3; the D is unclear. Germline CDR1 KGHSH, CDR2 LQKENI. Trimming took off 6 bases at V and 0 bases at J, with 7 bases between the two ends. This CDR3 is 13 amino acids long.

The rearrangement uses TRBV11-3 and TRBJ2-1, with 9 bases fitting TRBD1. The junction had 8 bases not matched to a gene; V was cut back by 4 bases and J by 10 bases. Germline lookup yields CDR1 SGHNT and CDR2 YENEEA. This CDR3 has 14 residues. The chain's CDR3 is CASSWNQGQGEQFF. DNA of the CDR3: TGTGCCAGCAGCTGGAACCAGGGACAGGGCGAGCAGTTCTTC. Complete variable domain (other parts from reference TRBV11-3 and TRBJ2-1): EAGVVQSPRYKIIEKKQPVAFWCNPISGHNTLYWYLQNLGQGPELLIRYENEEAVDDSQLPKDRFSAERLKGVDSTLKIQPAELGDSAVYLCASSWNQGQGEQFFGPGTRLTVL.

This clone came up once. CDR3 nucleotide sequence: TGTGCCAGCAGGGGGGACAGTAGCTATGGCTACACCTTC. It is translated as CASRGDSSYGYTF. The chain joins TRBV6-5 to TRBJ1-2; 7 positions agree with TRBD1. The ends lost 6 bases at V and 4 bases at J; junction bases unmatched: 5. This CDR3 has 13 residues. The V gene's germline CDR1 is MNHEY and CDR2 SVGAGI.

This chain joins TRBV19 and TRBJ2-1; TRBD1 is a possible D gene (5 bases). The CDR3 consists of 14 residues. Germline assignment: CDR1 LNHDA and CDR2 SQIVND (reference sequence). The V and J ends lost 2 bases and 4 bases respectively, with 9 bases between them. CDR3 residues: CASSIRQGYNEQFF. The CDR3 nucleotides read TGTGCCAGTAGTATAAGGCAGGGTTACAATGAGCAGTTCTTC.

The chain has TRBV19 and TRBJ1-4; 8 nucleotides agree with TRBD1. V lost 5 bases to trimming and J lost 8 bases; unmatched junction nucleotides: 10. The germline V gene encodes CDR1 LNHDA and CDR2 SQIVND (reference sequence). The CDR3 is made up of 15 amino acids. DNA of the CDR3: TGTGCCAGTAGTCCCGGGACAGGCCCCAGGGAAAAACTGTTTTTT. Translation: CASSPGTGPREKLFF.

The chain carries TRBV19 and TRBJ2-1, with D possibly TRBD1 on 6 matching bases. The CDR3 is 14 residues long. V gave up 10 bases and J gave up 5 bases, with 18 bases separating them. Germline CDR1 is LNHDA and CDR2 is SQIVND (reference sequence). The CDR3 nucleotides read TGTGCCATAAAGTGGGACAATAGACACAATGAGCAGTTCTTC. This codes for CAIKWDNRHNEQFF.

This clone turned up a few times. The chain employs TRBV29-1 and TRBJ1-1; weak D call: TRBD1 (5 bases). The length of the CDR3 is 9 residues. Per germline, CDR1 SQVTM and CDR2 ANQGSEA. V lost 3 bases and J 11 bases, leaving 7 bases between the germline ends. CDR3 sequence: CSVDPGAFF. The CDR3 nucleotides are TGCAGCGTTGACCCAGGGGCTTTCTTT.

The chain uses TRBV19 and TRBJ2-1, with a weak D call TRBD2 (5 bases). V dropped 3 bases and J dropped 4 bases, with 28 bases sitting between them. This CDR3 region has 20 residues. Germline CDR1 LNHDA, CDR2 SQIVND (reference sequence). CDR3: CASSIFGVGLPLPPYNEQFF. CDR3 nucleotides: TGTGCCAGTAGTATCTTTGGGGTAGGACTGCCTCTTCCCCCTTACAATGAGCAGTTCTTC.

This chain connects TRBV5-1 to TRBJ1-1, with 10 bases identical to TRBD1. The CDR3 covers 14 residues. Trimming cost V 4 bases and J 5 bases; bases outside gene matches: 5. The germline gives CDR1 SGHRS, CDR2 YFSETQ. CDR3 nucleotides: TGCGCCAGCAGCCTAGGACAGGGGGTTACTGAAGCTTTCTTT. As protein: CASSLGQGVTEAFF.

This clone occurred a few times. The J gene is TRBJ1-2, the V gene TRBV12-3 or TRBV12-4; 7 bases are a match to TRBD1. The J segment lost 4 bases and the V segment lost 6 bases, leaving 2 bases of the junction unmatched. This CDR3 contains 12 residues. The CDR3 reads CASSRDSYGYTF. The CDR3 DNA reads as TGTGCCAGCAGCCGGGACAGCTATGGCTACACCTTC.

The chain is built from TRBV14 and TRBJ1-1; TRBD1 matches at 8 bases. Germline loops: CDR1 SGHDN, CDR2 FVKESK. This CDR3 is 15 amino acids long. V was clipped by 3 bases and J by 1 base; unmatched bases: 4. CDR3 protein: CASSHGTGGNTEAFF. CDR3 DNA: TGTGCCAGCAGCCATGGAACAGGGGGGAACACTGAAGCTTTCTTT. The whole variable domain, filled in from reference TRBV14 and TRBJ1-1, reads EAGVTQFPSHSVIEKGQTVTLRCDPISGHDNLYWYRRVMGKEIKFLLHFVKESKQDESGMPNNRFLAERTGGTYSTLKVQPAELEDSGVYFCASSHGTGGNTEAFFGQGTRLTVV.

CDR3 sequence (DNA): TGTGCCAGCAGCTACTTTCTACCGAGGACAGGGCGGGCCGAGCAGTACTTC. It specifies CASSYFLPRTGRAEQYF. The rearrangement links TRBV3-1 (or the pseudogene TRBV3-2) to TRBJ2-7, with 8 nucleotides matching TRBD1. Germline V gene data show CDR1 as LGHDT and CDR2 as YNNKEL (reference sequence). The CDR3 sequence is 17 residues long. Losses at the gene ends were 5 bases for V and 6 bases for J; bases not matched to a gene: 18.

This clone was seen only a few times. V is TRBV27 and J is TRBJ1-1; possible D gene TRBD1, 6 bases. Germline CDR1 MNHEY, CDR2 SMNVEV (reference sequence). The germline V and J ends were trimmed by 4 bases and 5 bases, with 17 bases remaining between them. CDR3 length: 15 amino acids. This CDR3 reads CASSSYRGGWTEAFF. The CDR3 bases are TGTGCCAGCAGTTCCTACAGAGGGGGTTGGACTGAAGCTTTCTTT.

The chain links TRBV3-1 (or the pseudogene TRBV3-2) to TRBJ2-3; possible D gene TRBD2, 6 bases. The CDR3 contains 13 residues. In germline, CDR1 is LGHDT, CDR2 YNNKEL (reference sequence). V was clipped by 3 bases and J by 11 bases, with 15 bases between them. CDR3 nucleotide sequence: TGTGCCAGCAGCCAGAAGCTAGCGCCAGAGCAGTATTTT. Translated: CASSQKLAPEQYF.

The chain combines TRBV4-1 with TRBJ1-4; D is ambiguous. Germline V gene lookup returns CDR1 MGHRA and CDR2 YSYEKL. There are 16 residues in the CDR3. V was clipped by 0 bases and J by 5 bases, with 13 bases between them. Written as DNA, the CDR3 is TGCGCCAGCAGCCAAGATCCGGCAGCGTTAAATGAAAAACTGTTTTTT. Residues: CASSQDPAALNEKLFF.

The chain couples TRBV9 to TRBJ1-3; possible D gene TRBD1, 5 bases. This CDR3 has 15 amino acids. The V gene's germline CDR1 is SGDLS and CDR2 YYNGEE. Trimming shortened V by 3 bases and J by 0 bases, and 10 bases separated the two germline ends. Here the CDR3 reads CASSGQFSSGNTIYF. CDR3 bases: TGTGCCAGCAGCGGACAGTTTTCCTCTGGAAACACCATATATTTT.

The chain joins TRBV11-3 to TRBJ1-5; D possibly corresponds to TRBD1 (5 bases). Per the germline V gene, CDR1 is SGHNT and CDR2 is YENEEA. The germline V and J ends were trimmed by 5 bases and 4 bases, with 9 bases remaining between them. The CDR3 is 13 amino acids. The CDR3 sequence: CASSPGNNQPQHF. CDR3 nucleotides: TGTGCCAGCAGCCCAGGGAATAATCAGCCCCAGCATTTT.

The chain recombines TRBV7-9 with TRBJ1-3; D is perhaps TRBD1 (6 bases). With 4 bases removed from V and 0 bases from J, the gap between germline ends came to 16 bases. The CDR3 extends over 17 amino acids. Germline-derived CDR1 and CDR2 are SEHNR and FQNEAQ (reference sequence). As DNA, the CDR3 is TGTGCCAGCAGCTCACAGACAGGCCCCGTCTCTGGAAACACCATATATTTT. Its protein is CASSSQTGPVSGNTIYF. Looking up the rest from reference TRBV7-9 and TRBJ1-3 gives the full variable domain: DTGVSQNPRHKITKRGQNVTFRCDPISEHNRLYWYRQTLGQGPEFLTYFQNEAQLEKSRLLSDRFSAERPKGSFSTLEIQRTEQGDSAMYLCASSSQTGPVSGNTIYFGEGSWLTVV.

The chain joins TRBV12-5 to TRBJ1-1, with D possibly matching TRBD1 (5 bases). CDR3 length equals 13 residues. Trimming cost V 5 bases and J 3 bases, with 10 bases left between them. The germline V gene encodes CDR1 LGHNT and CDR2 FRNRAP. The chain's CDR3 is CASGGGTYTEAFF. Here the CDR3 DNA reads TGTGCTAGTGGTGGGGGGACCTACACTGAAGCTTTCTTT.

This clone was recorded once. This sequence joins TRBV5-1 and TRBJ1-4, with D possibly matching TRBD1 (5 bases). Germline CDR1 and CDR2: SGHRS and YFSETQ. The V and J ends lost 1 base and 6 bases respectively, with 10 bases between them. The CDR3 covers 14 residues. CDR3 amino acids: CASSLQGWDEKLFF. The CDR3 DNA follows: TGCGCCAGCAGCTTGCAGGGATGGGATGAAAAACTGTTTTTT.

The DNA of the CDR3 is TGCAGTGCTAGTTTGAAGGGGGCGAACGAGCAGTACTTC. This gives the protein CSASLKGANEQYF. V gene TRBV20-1 combines with J gene TRBJ2-7; 7 bases align to TRBD1. The CDR3 consists of 13 residues. The J segment lost 5 bases and the V segment lost 3 bases, leaving 7 bases of the junction unmatched. The germline V gene has CDR1 DFQATT and CDR2 SNEGSKA (reference sequence).

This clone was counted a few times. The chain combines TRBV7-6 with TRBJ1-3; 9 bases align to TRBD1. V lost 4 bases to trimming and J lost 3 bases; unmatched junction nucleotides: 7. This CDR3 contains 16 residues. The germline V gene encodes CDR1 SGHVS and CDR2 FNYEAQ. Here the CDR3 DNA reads TGTGCCAGCAGCTCGGGACAGGGTCTACTTGGAAACACCATATATTTT. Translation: CASSSGQGLLGNTIYF.